This T cell receptor beta chain is drawn from a study of T cell repertoires in cytomegalovirus infection. Study as a whole: Both CMV infection and a matching HLA type were indicated by public TCR beta signatures. Overall study findings and caveats: Accumulated public TCR beta family frequency recognized individuals carrying CMV together with the relevant HLA.

TCRdb passed the reads through MiXCR, listing each CDR3 protein once. The data contain roughly 310,000 distinct CDR3 sequences, roughly 15% of them seen just once; the ten biggest clones take up about 12%. For this clonotype: No antigen is known for it.

Germline assignment: CDR1 KGHDR and CDR2 SFDVKD. Trimming took 4 bases from V and 5 from J, leaving 10 bases between them. The CDR3 length is 13 residues. The sequence derives from a human donor in good health (CMV status not recorded). Some clones in this sample may be carry-over from other donors' samples. Material: PBMCs. V is TRBV24-1 and J is TRBJ1-2; no definite D call. The CDR3 DNA reads TGTGCCACCAGTGACCAGGACGGTTATGGCTACACCTTC. It codes for CATSDQDGYGYTF.